These T cell receptor beta chains were read from a single sample in a study of CD4+ T cells in melanoma. Profiled with immunoSEQ multiplex PCR; TCRdb holds only in-frame clones, not every one. Here the sample spans around 110,000 clones, 92% being singletons. The sample consisted of peripheral blood. Receptors were obtained from a human donor with melanoma. CDR3s include the opening cysteine and the closing phenylalanine or tryptophan. Some rows mark clone size as missing; the rest say once, few, many or name a class of expanded clone.

>TRBV27|.
CASSTTLNTGELFF
>TRBV19|.
CASSRSPGRNNEKLFF
>TRBV7-2|.
CASSQNSGSNEQFF
>TRBV2|once
CASSDRLAGGTDTQYF
>TRBV18|.
CASSPGLADPSSYNEQFF
>TRBV6-5|once
CASSYSGVQYF
>TRBV5-8|.
CASSLEGGANYGYTF
>TRBV30|.
CAWGSGQGHQPQHF
>TRBV29-1|few
CSVEEVAKNIQYF
>TRBV7-2|once
CASAGRDSYEQYF
>TRBV28|.
CASSRDSPYEQYF
>TRBV5-1|.
CASSLERGTISPLHF
>TRBV7-3|once
CASSLTDLIGEQFF
>TRBV7-2|.
CASSATGNTEAFF
>TRBV19|.
CASSIIGNTIYF
>TRBV5-6|once
CASSTRQGVYQETQYF
>TRBV30|.
CAWSADRYTYEQYF
>TRBV6-5|.
CASSLATPPYYEQYF
>TRBV25-1|.
CASSDLRGLSYNEQFF
>TRBV21-1|.
CASSYRTSGRARAAYEQYF
>TRBV2|.
CASSDWGENQPQHF
>TRBV5-8|once
CASSPLRTAYNEQFF
>TRBV29-1|.
CSVLRGLYNEQFF
>TRBV4-3|.
CASSQVGPDTEAFF
>TRBV28|.
CASRSGLDIQYF
>TRBV7-9|once
CASSQPGWSGRGGTQYF
>TRBV2|once
CASNAGWDSNQPQHF
>TRBV19|.
CASSATGTGTYSNQPQHF
>TRBV4-1|.
CASSQSGTAYYF
>TRBV7-3|.
CASSSERGGRAFF
>TRBV5-4|.
CASSDHSSRETQYF
>TRBV7-9|.
CASSFSGSYEQYF
>TRBV27|.
CASSLNGLNTGELFF
>TRBV27|.
CASRGVGAANYGYTF
>TRBV5-4|.
CASSSDPIYEQYF
>TRBV7-9|.
CATRGQREATGELFF
>TRBV7-2|.
CASSLGGTSTGELFF
>TRBV7-2|.
CASGTGRDNEQFF
>TRBV5-1|.
CASSLGGEGAYYNEQFF
>TRBV7-3|once
CASSPTSAGGNTGELFF
>TRBV6-1|once
CASTTSGTFYEQYF
>TRBV15|.
CATSRDWETSTIF
>TRBV30|.
CAGGEGEQYF
>TRBV4-3|.
CASSQEIAGAGLSTDTQYF
>TRBV7-2|.
CASSPSAEKLFF
>TRBV15|.
CATSRGGGSAFNEKLFF
>TRBV29-1|.
CSARDSLWNTEAFF
>TRBV5-1|.
CASSPLAGEGEETQYF
>TRBV27|.
CASSSPLTKRLFF
>TRBV7-9|.
CASSLNPTQPQHF
>TRBV5-4|.
CASSPVGGVLNTGELFF
>TRBV2|.
CASSEGQRSYEQYF
>TRBV4-2|.
CASSQALPGGPYAFF
>TRBV10-3|few
CAISAARAGGDTEAFF
>TRBV7-9|.
CASSLELNTGELFF